The 28 T cell receptor beta chains listed next were all sequenced from one sample in a study of CD8 T cells in ankylosing spondylitis. One entry per CDR3 protein results from TCRdb running MiXCR on the 5' RACE reads. The sample records 200,000 to 250,000 distinct CDR3 sequences, under 30% being singletons. Sequencing was done on a sample of blood, either unsorted or a sorted T cell fraction (not recorded which). The receptor source for this set is a male donor with ankylosing spondylitis or in good health (not recorded which).

The chain carries TRBV20-1 and TRBJ2-3; D is possibly TRBD2 (5 bases). The length of the CDR3 is 13 residues. Per the germline V gene, CDR1 is DFQATT and CDR2 is SNEGSKA (reference sequence). Trimming cost V 6 bases and J 6 bases, with 16 bases left between them. The CDR3 DNA sequence: TGCAGTGCCCGGGTCAGCACGGGGGATACGCAGTATTTT. Protein sequence: CSARVSTGDTQYF.

This clonotype was recorded many times. The rearrangement uses TRBV5-1 and TRBJ1-1, with unresolved D. Deletions cut 2 bases from V and 11 bases from J, with 16 bases between. CDR3 length equals 13 residues. Germline loops: CDR1 SGHRS, CDR2 YFSETQ. CDR3 region: CASSLDISGLAFF. CDR3 DNA: TGCGCCAGCAGCTTAGACATATCCGGTTTGGCTTTCTTT.

This clonotype was detected many times. V is TRBV7-2 and J is TRBJ2-1, with 8 bases that match TRBD2. The ends lost 4 bases at V and 2 bases at J; junction bases unmatched: 7. Germline loops: CDR1 SGHTA, CDR2 FQGNSA. This CDR3 is 16 amino acids long. The CDR3 DNA follows: TGTGCCAGCAGCTATCTAGCGGGTCTCCCCTACAATGAGCAGTTCTTC. Protein product: CASSYLAGLPYNEQFF.

The chain employs TRBV2 and TRBJ2-1, with TRBD1 matching 7 bases. V trimming: 7 bases; J trimming: 0 bases; junction bases outside the gene matches: 6. This CDR3 is 15 amino acids long. Germline V lookup: CDR1 SNHLY, CDR2 FYNNEI. The CDR3 nucleotides read TGTGCCAGCAACCCCTGGGACAGCTCCTACAATGAGCAGTTCTTC. It encodes CASNPWDSSYNEQFF.

The chain links TRBV7-9 to TRBJ2-7; 7 bases align to TRBD2. Trimming at V came to 5 bases and at J to 4 bases, leaving 17 bases not matched to a gene. The length of the CDR3 is 17 residues. Looked up from germline, CDR1 is SEHNR and CDR2 is FQNEAQ (reference sequence). Here the CDR3 reads CASSLNGGGTTIYEQYF. The DNA of the CDR3 is TGTGCCAGCAGCCTCAACGGTGGGGGGACTACGATATACGAGCAGTACTTC.

Ten or more counts support this clonotype. V and J are TRBV5-1 and TRBJ2-1, with D possibly TRBD2 on 5 matching bases. The CDR3 is 12 amino acids. The germline V and J ends were trimmed by 0 bases and 8 bases, with 6 bases remaining between them. CDR1 SGHRS and CDR2 YFSETQ come from the germline V gene. DNA for the CDR3: TGCGCCAGCAGCTTGGAGAGGGATGAGCAGTTCTTC. It is translated as CASSLERDEQFF.

This clonotype was counted at least ten times. This rearrangement joins TRBV4-2 to TRBJ2-5; D is unclear. This CDR3 has 12 residues. V shed 0 bases and J shed 4 bases, with 3 bases lying between them. The V gene's germline CDR1 is LGHNA and CDR2 YNFKEQ. CDR3 in DNA: TGTGCCAGCAGCCAAGATCTAGAGACCCAGTACTTC. This gives the protein CASSQDLETQYF.

This clonotype was seen many times. The chain couples TRBV20-1 to TRBJ2-7; D is perhaps TRBD1 (8 bases). The germline CDR1 and CDR2 sequences are DFQATT and SNEGSKA (reference sequence). The CDR3 covers 12 residues. The CDR3 coding sequence is TGCAGCGAAGACAGGGGACTACAGGAGCAGTACTTC. This sequence encodes CSEDRGLQEQYF.

This clonotype was detected only a few times. The chain couples TRBV28 to TRBJ2-4, with 7 bases matching TRBD2. The length of the CDR3 is 13 residues. Trimming took 5 bases from V and 6 from J; bases not matched to a gene: 4. Germline CDR1 and CDR2: MDHEN and SYDVKM. CDR3 region: CASSPSSGNIQYF. CDR3 DNA sequence: TGTGCCAGCAGTCCTTCTAGCGGAAACATTCAGTACTTC.

This clonotype appeared many times. The chain couples TRBV7-3 to TRBJ2-1; D may be TRBD2 (6 bases). The V and J ends lost 2 bases and 4 bases respectively, with 9 bases between them. Looked up from germline, CDR1 is SGHTA and CDR2 is FQGTGA. The CDR3 spans 14 residues. The CDR3, as DNA: TGTGCCAGCAGCTTAGGGGAGGTATACAATGAGCAGTTCTTC. It encodes CASSLGEVYNEQFF.

V and J are TRBV14 and TRBJ2-7, with D unclear. Germline assignment: CDR1 SGHDN and CDR2 FVKESK. Trimming cost V 3 bases and J 2 bases, with 14 bases left between them. This CDR3 has 15 residues. CDR3 sequence: CASSHLGNPPYEQYF. The CDR3 DNA sequence: TGTGCCAGCAGCCATTTAGGAAACCCCCCCTACGAGCAGTACTTC.

The V call is TRBV29-1, the J call TRBJ1-1; D remains unclear. The CDR3 loop spans 13 amino acids. V was cut by 6 bases and J by 0 bases, with 11 bases left in between. Germline V CDR1 and CDR2: SQVTM, ANQGSEA. Here the CDR3 DNA reads TGCAGCGTGAAGAGAGACATGAACACTGAAGCTTTCTTT. Residues: CSVKRDMNTEAFF.

The chain is built from TRBV11-2 and TRBJ2-7, with 9 bases fitting TRBD2. The trim removed 1 base at V and 3 bases at J, leaving 16 bases unmatched. This CDR3 is built from 19 residues. The V gene's germline CDR1 is SGHAT and CDR2 FQNNGV. The CDR3 coding sequence is TGTGCCAGCAGCTTAGTGTCTAGCGGGGCAGGAATCGGGGTCTACGAGCAGTACTTC. This sequence encodes CASSLVSSGAGIGVYEQYF. Together with reference TRBV11-2 and TRBJ2-7, the CDR3 gives the full variable domain: EAGVAQSPRYKIIEKRQSVAFWCNPISGHATLYWYQQILGQGPKLLIQFQNNGVVDDSQLPKDRFSAERLKGVDSTLKIQPAKLEDSAVYLCASSLVSSGAGIGVYEQYFGPGTRLTVT.

This clonotype was found many times. The rearrangement links TRBV7-9 to TRBJ2-1; 7 bases fit TRBD1. Germline V lookup: CDR1 SEHNR, CDR2 FQNEAQ (reference sequence). Losses at the gene ends were 0 bases for V and 7 bases for J; bases not matched to a gene: 9. This CDR3 comprises 16 residues. The CDR3 bases are TGTGCCAGCAGCTTAGCGACAGGGTTTGGAGTAAATGAGCAGTTCTTC. It encodes CASSLATGFGVNEQFF. The whole variable domain, filled in from reference TRBV7-9 and TRBJ2-1, reads DTGVSQNPRHKITKRGQNVTFRCDPISEHNRLYWYRQTLGQGPEFLTYFQNEAQLEKSRLLSDRFSAERPKGSFSTLEIQRTEQGDSAMYLCASSLATGFGVNEQFFGPGTRLTVL.

This clonotype was detected many times. The chain employs TRBV20-1 and TRBJ2-1; 8 bases match TRBD1. J gave up 7 bases and V 6 bases, and 5 bases lay outside the gene matches. The CDR3 is 12 residues long. CDR1 is DFQATT and CDR2 is SNEGSKA in the germline V gene (reference sequence). The CDR3 DNA reads TGCAGTGCCGCGACAGGGGTGAATGAGCAGTTCTTC. It codes for CSAATGVNEQFF.

Written as DNA, the CDR3 is TGCGCCAGCAGCCCGAGAACACGACTAGCGGGAGGGAACACCGGGGAGCTGTTTTTT. It translates to CASSPRTRLAGGNTGELFF. This chain uses TRBV5-1 with TRBJ2-2, with 13 bases aligning to TRBD2. The germline V gene encodes CDR1 SGHRS and CDR2 YFSETQ. V trimming: 4 bases; J trimming: 1 base; junction bases outside the gene matches: 10. The CDR3 runs to 19 residues.

This clonotype was recorded many times. The genes are TRBV20-1 and TRBJ2-4, with D tentatively TRBD2 (6 bases). Germline CDR1 is DFQATT and CDR2 is SNEGSKA (reference sequence). Trimming took off 6 bases at V and 5 bases at J, with 20 bases between the two ends. The CDR3 runs 15 residues. CDR3 loop: CSASGSESGENIQYF. CDR3 nucleotides: TGCAGTGCCTCCGGCAGTGAGTCGGGGGAAAACATTCAGTACTTC.

The chain couples TRBV24-1 to TRBJ1-2; D possibly corresponds to TRBD1 (5 bases). Trimming took 2 bases from V and 4 from J, leaving 10 bases between them. Germline values: CDR1 KGHDR, CDR2 SFDVKD. CDR3 length: 14 residues. CDR3 protein: CATSDSTDTYGYTF. CDR3 DNA sequence: TGTGCCACCAGTGATTCGACAGACACCTATGGCTACACCTTC.

This clonotype has at least ten counts. The rearrangement joins TRBV11-3 to TRBJ2-5; possibly TRBD1 or TRBD2 for D (7 bases each). This CDR3 region has 13 residues. V was cut by 1 base and J by 14 bases, with 17 bases left in between. The germline gives CDR1 SGHNT, CDR2 YENEEA. The CDR3 DNA follows: TGTGCCAGCAGCTTAGGCCCACAGGGGACTAAATACTTC. This gives the protein CASSLGPQGTKYF.

This clonotype was seen repeatedly, ten times or more. The V gene is TRBV9, the J gene TRBJ2-1; 9 bases match TRBD2. Trimming removed 0 bases from V and 4 bases from J; junction bases left unmatched: 2. The CDR3 contains 15 residues. Germline CDR1 is SGDLS and CDR2 is YYNGEE. The CDR3 region has the DNA TGTGCCAGCAGCGTAGCCCTAGCGGGATACAATGAGCAGTTCTTC. Translating gives CASSVALAGYNEQFF.

This clonotype was seen many times. The chain employs TRBV2 and TRBJ1-1; 7 nucleotides align to TRBD1. This CDR3 is 16 amino acids long. Germline V gene lookup returns CDR1 SNHLY and CDR2 FYNNEI. Trimming took 6 bases from V and 4 from J; bases not matched to a gene: 14. The CDR3 DNA reads TGTGCCAGCAGCACAGGGGTTTCGTTTCTCGGCACTGAAGCTTTCTTT. Residues: CASSTGVSFLGTEAFF.

The V and J genes are TRBV29-1 and TRBJ2-3, with 9 bases fitting TRBD2. V was pared by 7 bases and J by 4 bases, with 6 bases of the junction left unmatched. Per germline, CDR1 SQVTM and CDR2 ANQGSEA. CDR3 length equals 13 residues. CDR3 coding DNA: TGCAGCGCTGTACCTAGCGGGGCAGATACGCAGTATTTT. Translating it yields CSAVPSGADTQYF.

In this sample, this clonotype turned up a few times. The chain carries TRBV15 and TRBJ2-1; TRBD2 matches 9 bases. The germline CDR1 and CDR2 sequences are LNHNV and YYDKDF (reference sequence). The CDR3 contains 15 residues. Trimming took 4 bases from V and 5 from J; bases not matched to a gene: 6. CDR3 sequence (DNA): TGTGCCACCAGCACCCTAGCGGGAAAAGACAATGAGCAGTTCTTC. It translates to CATSTLAGKDNEQFF.

This chain connects TRBV10-3 to TRBJ1-1, with D hard to call. Germline V lookup: CDR1 ENHRY, CDR2 SYGVKD. V dropped 2 bases and J dropped 4 bases, with 17 bases sitting between them. CDR3 length: 16 residues. CDR3: CAISERQTTLGTEAFF. The CDR3 DNA sequence: TGTGCCATCAGTGAGCGGCAGACCACGTTGGGCACTGAAGCTTTCTTT.

Many counts were recorded for this clonotype. CDR3 residues: CASSQDGGAFGKQYF. The CDR3 coding sequence is TGTGCCAGCAGCCAAGATGGGGGGGCCTTTGGAAAGCAGTACTTC. The rearrangement links TRBV3-1 to TRBJ2-7, with a weak D call TRBD2 (7 bases). This CDR3 has 15 amino acids. CDR1 and CDR2 (germline): LGHDT, YNNKEL (reference sequence). The V end lost 0 bases, the J end lost 8 bases, and 17 bases lay between the germline ends.

This clonotype was observed a handful of times. The rearrangement joins TRBV12-3 or TRBV12-4 to TRBJ2-3; D might be TRBD1 or TRBD2, each matching 5 bases. V was trimmed by 7 bases and J by 7 bases, leaving 12 bases between them. The CDR3 totals 12 residues. In DNA, the CDR3 is TGTGCCAGCACCTCGGGGCGAAATACGCAGTATTTT. It translates to CASTSGRNTQYF.

This clonotype was detected many times. The chain has TRBV7-8 and TRBJ2-3; D is perhaps TRBD2 (5 bases). The CDR3 length is 15 residues. Trimming left V 5 bases short and J 2 bases short, with 14 bases between. Germline-derived CDR1 and CDR2 are SGHVS and FQNEAQ. In DNA form, the CDR3 reads TGTGCCAGCAGCCACACGGAGACTACCACAGATACGCAGTATTTT. Its protein product is CASSHTETTTDTQYF.

The genes are TRBV10-3 and TRBJ2-7; D remains ambiguous. The CDR3 extends over 12 amino acids. Germline V gene sequence: CDR1 ENHRY, CDR2 SYGVKD. V was clipped by 11 bases and J by 0 bases, with 11 bases between them. The CDR3 DNA is TGTGCCGCAGCCGAGCCCTCCTACGAGCAGTACTTC. Amino acid sequence: CAAAEPSYEQYF.